One sample yielded the 18 T cell receptor beta chains listed below, sequenced in a study of blood T cells in healthy people across ages. A second PCR of about 6 to 11 cycles used a sample-barcoded 5' primer and a J-beta primer mix. TCRdb re-called the 5' RACE reads through MiXCR, storing one row per CDR3 protein. The sample carries roughly 1.5 million distinct CDR3 sequences, 42% recorded once. Sequencing was performed on blood. Source of these receptors: a woman younger than 30 in good health.

V gene TRBV20-1 combines with J gene TRBJ2-2, with a possible D match to TRBD1 (6 bases). CDR1 DFQATT and CDR2 SNEGSKA come from the germline V gene (reference sequence). Between the trimmed V and J ends, which lost 5 bases and 6 bases, there was a span of 10 bases. This CDR3 region has 12 residues. The chain's CDR3 is CSARTGSGELFF. The CDR3 region has the DNA TGCAGTGCTCGTACAGGGTCCGGGGAGCTGTTTTTT.

CDR3 coding DNA: TGCGCCAGCAGCCAAGATAGGCTAGAAGAGAGGACCCAGTACTTC. Protein product: CASSQDRLEERTQYF. The rearrangement uses TRBV4-3 and TRBJ2-5, with D hard to call. In germline, CDR1 is LGHNA, CDR2 YSLEER. The CDR3 has 15 amino acids. V lost 0 bases, J lost 7 bases, and 15 bases lay in between.

The V gene is TRBV20-1, the J gene TRBJ2-1; D is uncertain. Germline assignment: CDR1 DFQATT and CDR2 SNEGSKA (reference sequence). V lost 4 bases and J 5 bases, leaving 6 bases between the germline ends. CDR3 length: 11 residues. The CDR3 region has the DNA TGCAGTGCTAAAGCTAACAATGAGCAGTTCTTC. Protein: CSAKANNEQFF.

The V call is TRBV30, the J call TRBJ1-2; D not resolved. The V end lost 1 base, the J end lost 10 bases, and 16 bases lay between the germline ends. Germline CDR1 reads GTSNPN; CDR2 reads SVGIG (reference sequence). The CDR3 sequence is 13 residues long. The CDR3 protein is CAWSGSVGSDYTF. CDR3 sequence (DNA): TGTGCCTGGAGTGGATCGGTCGGTTCTGACTACACCTTC.

The CDR3 protein is CSASSGLLLYNEQFF. The CDR3 nucleotides are TGCAGTGCTAGCTCTGGACTACTCTTATACAATGAGCAGTTCTTC. The chain employs TRBV20-1 and TRBJ2-1, with D possibly being TRBD2 (6 bases). Trimming pared 3 bases from V and 4 bases from J, leaving 16 bases between. This CDR3 is 15 amino acids long. From germline, CDR1 is DFQATT and CDR2 SNEGSKA (reference sequence).

Points on this clonotype: The junction and the germline gene differ at one end; a read error may be behind it. The J gene is TRBJ2-1, the V gene TRBV6-4, with 7 bases identical to TRBD2. The CDR3 runs 15 residues. Germline values: CDR1 MRHNA, CDR2 SNTAGT. CDR3 coding DNA: TGTGCCAGCAGTGACTCAGGGGAGGGTTACAATGGGCAGTTCTTC. It encodes CASSDSGEGYNGQFF.

The chain carries TRBV3-1 and TRBJ2-1; D is unresolved. The V end lost 1 base, the J end lost 0 bases, and 25 bases lay between the germline ends. Germline loops: CDR1 LGHDT, CDR2 YNNKEL (reference sequence). CDR3 length equals 21 residues. CDR3 coding DNA: TGTGCCAGCAGCCAAGTGAGGTCGTTTGTTAGACCACCAAGCTCCTACAATGAGCAGTTCTTC. It codes for CASSQVRSFVRPPSSYNEQFF.

The table lists this clonotype with a few counts. The rearrangement joins TRBV9 to TRBJ2-7; 8 bases line up with TRBD2. This CDR3 spans 15 amino acids. The germline CDR1 and CDR2 sequences are SGDLS and YYNGEE. V shed 0 bases and J 0 bases; nucleotides not matched to a gene: 2. The CDR3 reads CASSVAGTSSYEQYF. The CDR3 region has the DNA TGTGCCAGCAGCGTAGCCGGGACTAGCTCCTACGAGCAGTACTTC.

CDR3 amino acids: CSASALTKTGGYTF. The CDR3 nucleotides are TGCAGTGCTAGTGCATTGACCAAAACAGGTGGCTACACCTTC. The V and J genes are TRBV20-1 and TRBJ1-2, with D perhaps matching TRBD1 (5 bases). Trimming took off 3 bases at V and 7 bases at J, with 18 bases between the two ends. The CDR3 runs to 14 residues. Germline-derived CDR1 and CDR2 are DFQATT and SNEGSKA (reference sequence).

V gene TRBV5-1 combines with J gene TRBJ2-1; 11 bases agree with TRBD2. The length of the CDR3 is 17 residues. The V gene end was trimmed by 4 bases and the J gene end by 7 bases; junction bases not matched to a gene: 13. Germline V gene sequence: CDR1 SGHRS, CDR2 YFSETQ. The CDR3 sequence is CASSEVLAGGRENEQFF. CDR3 nucleotides: TGCGCCAGCAGCGAAGTATTAGCGGGAGGGCGGGAAAATGAGCAGTTCTTC.

The rearrangement joins TRBV4-3 to TRBJ2-2; no firm D call. Trimming cost V 4 bases and J 3 bases, with 12 bases left between them. The CDR3 consists of 15 residues. Germline CDR1 LGHNA, CDR2 YSLEER. The chain's CDR3 is CASSPEFAYTGELFF. CDR3 in DNA: TGCGCCAGCAGCCCAGAGTTCGCATACACCGGGGAGCTGTTTTTT.

The chain employs TRBV2 and TRBJ1-3, with D hard to call. The V and J ends lost 6 bases and 9 bases respectively, with 9 bases between them. This CDR3 is built from 11 residues. Germline V gene sequence: CDR1 SNHLY, CDR2 FYNNEI. The CDR3 region is CASRRGSTIYF. The CDR3 DNA reads TGTGCCAGCAGGCGCGGGAGCACCATATATTTT.

This clonotype was seen a handful of times. V and J are TRBV7-9 and TRBJ1-1, with D possibly TRBD1 on 6 matching bases. The CDR3 totals 9 residues. Germline V CDR1 and CDR2: SEHNR, FQNEAQ (reference sequence). Trimming pared 11 bases from V and 11 bases from J, leaving 12 bases between. The CDR3 is CAVEDSAFF. The CDR3 bases are TGTGCCGTAGAGGACAGCGCTTTCTTT.

This clonotype turned up a few times. The chain recombines TRBV7-8 with TRBJ2-3; D may be TRBD2 (6 bases). The CDR3 totals 16 residues. Germline V lookup: CDR1 SGHVS, CDR2 FQNEAQ. V was trimmed by 3 bases and J by 0 bases, leaving 13 bases between them. CDR3 in DNA: TGTGCCAGCAGCTTCGAGCGGGTCTCTAGCACAGATACGCAGTATTTT. Encoded protein: CASSFERVSSTDTQYF.

The genes are TRBV20-1 and TRBJ2-3; possible D gene TRBD2, 5 bases. This CDR3 contains 16 residues. Germline CDR1 reads DFQATT; CDR2 reads SNEGSKA (reference sequence). Trimming left V 5 bases short and J 4 bases short, with 22 bases between. Here the CDR3 reads CSASGLLHGVPDTQYF. In DNA form, the CDR3 reads TGCAGTGCTTCCGGGCTCCTCCACGGGGTCCCAGATACGCAGTATTTT.

The chain employs TRBV4-3 and TRBJ2-1; 9 nucleotides line up with TRBD2. Unmatched junction bases numbered 8, after V lost 1 base and J lost 4 bases. The V gene's germline CDR1 is LGHNA and CDR2 YSLEER. This CDR3 contains 17 residues. In DNA form, the CDR3 reads TGCGCCAGCAGCCAAGGCGTGCGGGAGGGTTCATACAATGAGCAGTTCTTC. This encodes CASSQGVREGSYNEQFF.

This clonotype was seen repeatedly, ten times or more. A read error may be the cause here, since a much bigger clone is one base away. The V call is TRBV29-1, the J call TRBJ2-1; possibly TRBD1 for D (6 bases). The DNA end favors TRBJ2-7, so the J call may be wrong. CDR3 length equals 14 residues. Per the germline V gene, CDR1 is SQVTM and CDR2 is ANQGSEA. The CDR3 here is CSVPSGQNYNEQYF. In nucleotides, the CDR3 is TGCAGCGTTCCTTCGGGACAAAACTACAATGAGCAGTACTTC.

The DNA for the CDR3 is TGTGCCACCAGTGATCCCTATTGGGCTGAGCAGTTCTTC. Its translation: CATSDPYWAEQFF. The J gene is TRBJ2-1, the V gene TRBV24-1; D gene ambiguous. The CDR3 length is 13 residues. Germline CDR1 reads KGHDR; CDR2 reads SFDVKD. The ends were cut back, 3 bases at V and 9 bases at J, with 11 bases in the middle.